A single sample is the source of the 25 T cell receptor beta chains below, sequenced in a study of molecular identifiers for immune sequencing clone quantification. Each CDR3 protein is one row after TCRdb ran MiXCR on the PCR reads. Seen here are over 600,000 distinct CDR3 sequences, 15% to 20% observed once, and the top ten hold about 0.9%. The sample comprised naive CD8+ T cells from blood, with Jurkat cell RNA spiked in. As for subset: FACS-sorted CD8+CD4-CCR7+CD45RA+ naive T cells. Source of these receptors: a human donor in good health. Some libraries in this study had Jurkat cell RNA spiked in.

This clonotype was seen at least ten times. V and J are TRBV4-3 and TRBJ2-3; 7 bases match TRBD2. V lost 0 bases, J lost 2 bases, and 5 bases stayed unmatched. Germline assignment: CDR1 LGHNA and CDR2 YSLEER. This CDR3 is built from 16 residues. CDR3 in amino acids: CASSQEAGFVTDTQYF. The DNA of the CDR3 is TGCGCCAGCAGCCAAGAAGCGGGGTTCGTCACAGATACGCAGTATTTT.

The chain joins TRBV12-3 or TRBV12-4 to TRBJ2-5, with 8 positions matching TRBD1. Losses at the gene ends were 6 bases for V and 3 bases for J; bases not matched to a gene: 3. CDR3 size: 13 residues. CDR3 in amino acids: CASRQQGEETQYF. In DNA form, the CDR3 reads TGTGCCAGCAGACAACAGGGGGAAGAGACCCAGTACTTC.

This clonotype turned up a few times. The chain employs TRBV11-2 and TRBJ1-1, with 8 bases that match TRBD1. Germline V gene lookup returns CDR1 SGHAT and CDR2 FQNNGV. This CDR3 has 16 amino acids. Germline trimming cut 4 bases from V and 0 bases from J; bases unmatched to any gene: 7. This CDR3 reads CASSSNGTGVNTEAFF. The DNA of the CDR3 is TGTGCCAGCAGCTCTAACGGGACAGGAGTGAACACTGAAGCTTTCTTT. The full variable domain, with the rest looked up from reference TRBV11-2 and TRBJ1-1, is EAGVAQSPRYKIIEKRQSVAFWCNPISGHATLYWYQQILGQGPKLLIQFQNNGVVDDSQLPKDRFSAERLKGVDSTLKIQPAKLEDSAVYLCASSSNGTGVNTEAFFGQGTRLTVV.

The chain employs TRBV2 and TRBJ2-7, with D possibly called TRBD1 or TRBD2 (6 bases each). This CDR3 is 16 amino acids long. Germline V gives CDR1 SNHLY, CDR2 FYNNEI. Trimming removed 5 bases at V and 7 bases at J, with 24 bases between. As DNA, the CDR3 is TGTGCCAGCAGTTCGTTAGACGGGGGCGAGCCCAGAGAGCAGTACTTC. It translates to CASSSLDGGEPREQYF.

Regarding this clonotype: A junction boundary mismatches the germline segment, possibly from a read error. This chain links TRBV11-2 with TRBJ2-5, with 12 bases lining up with TRBD2. Germline V lookup: CDR1 SGHAT, CDR2 FQNNGV. The CDR3 has 17 residues. This chain's CDR3 is CASSFGLAGGHQGTQYF. The CDR3 nucleotides read TGTGCCAGCAGCTTTGGTCTAGCGGGGGGGCACCAAGGGACCCAGTACTTC.

This clonotype was counted ten times or more. The chain employs TRBV25-1 and TRBJ2-5, with 7 nucleotides matching TRBD2. Germline lookup yields CDR1 MGHDK and CDR2 SYGVNS. V lost 8 bases, J lost 5 bases, and 11 bases stayed unmatched. This CDR3 region has 14 residues. The CDR3 here is CASSTTSYGETQYF. The CDR3 nucleotides are TGTGCCAGCTCCACGACTAGCTACGGGGAGACCCAGTACTTC.

Many counts were recorded for this clonotype. CDR3 region: CSVTDTNTEAFF. In DNA form, the CDR3 reads TGCAGCGTTACGGACACGAACACTGAAGCTTTCTTT. This chain joins TRBV29-1 and TRBJ1-1, with D possibly matching TRBD1 (5 bases). V shed 5 bases and J shed 1 base, with 8 bases lying between them. The germline V gene has CDR1 SQVTM and CDR2 ANQGSEA. The CDR3 loop spans 12 amino acids.

The chain combines TRBV13 with TRBJ2-7, with 8 nucleotides matching TRBD1. The germline V gene encodes CDR1 PRHDT and CDR2 FYEKMQ (reference sequence). This CDR3 has 14 amino acids. Trimming removed 4 bases from V and 1 base from J; junction bases left unmatched: 3. CDR3: CASSSHRGSYEQYF. As DNA, the CDR3 is TGTGCCAGCAGCTCGCACAGGGGGTCCTACGAGCAGTACTTC. Drawing the rest from reference TRBV13 and TRBJ2-7, the complete variable domain is AAGVIQSPRHLIKEKRETATLKCYPIPRHDTVYWYQQGPGQDPQFLISFYEKMQSDKGSIPDRFSAQQFSDYHSELNMSSLELGDSALYFCASSSHRGSYEQYFGPGTRLTVT.

This clonotype came up many times. The chain couples TRBV19 to TRBJ2-1, with D perhaps TRBD2 (5 bases). The CDR3 spans 14 residues. V lost 8 bases and J 2 bases, leaving 13 bases between the germline ends. The V gene's germline CDR1 is LNHDA and CDR2 SQIVND (reference sequence). Written as DNA, the CDR3 is TGTGCCAGTTCCCCGGGGAGCGCCTACAATGAGCAGTTCTTC. It translates to CASSPGSAYNEQFF.

CDR3 bases: TGTGCCAGCAGCGAAGGGCCGGGACAGGGAGCCGAGCAGTACTTC. Protein product: CASSEGPGQGAEQYF. V is TRBV7-9 and J is TRBJ2-7; 9 positions agree with TRBD1. The CDR3 has 15 residues. The germline gives CDR1 SEHNR, CDR2 FQNEAQ (reference sequence). J lost 6 bases, V lost 5 bases, and 11 bases had no gene match.

This clonotype was observed a handful of times. This chain links TRBV4-3 with TRBJ2-5; D may be TRBD2 (6 bases). This CDR3 region has 16 residues. Germline CDR1 LGHNA, CDR2 YSLEER. V gave up 1 base and J gave up 6 bases, with 18 bases separating them. CDR3 sequence reads: CASSQGLGGATQTQYF. The CDR3 DNA is TGCGCCAGCAGCCAAGGTTTGGGAGGCGCGACTCAGACCCAGTACTTC.

Turning to this clonotype: It is likely a read error, because the conserved phenylalanine at the end of the CDR3 is missing. The gene calls are TRBV6-2 or TRBV6-3 and TRBJ2-1; either TRBD1 or TRBD2 may supply D (5 bases each). The CDR3 is 15 residues long. V was clipped by 5 bases and J by 9 bases, with 20 bases between them. Germline CDR1 MNHEY, CDR2 SVGEGT. The DNA of the CDR3 is TGTGCCAGCAGTCACGAGCCCGGGACGTTGGGTGAGCAGTTCCTC. The encoded protein is CASSHEPGTLGEQFL.

About this clonotype itself: It may be a read error: a sequence one base away is much more abundant. The rearrangement joins TRBV7-9 to TRBJ1-3, with a possible D match to TRBD1 (5 bases). The germline V gene has CDR1 SEHNR and CDR2 FQNEAQ (reference sequence). The CDR3 spans 16 residues. The CDR3 loop is CASSLARGVPGSTIYF. In nucleotides, the CDR3 is TGTGCCAGCAGCTTAGCGCGGGGGGTGCCTGGAAGCACCATATATTTT.

About this clonotype itself: A much bigger clone sits one base away, suggesting this may be a read error. The gene calls are TRBV12-3 or TRBV12-4 and TRBJ1-1; D possibly corresponds to TRBD1 (5 bases). The CDR3 extends over 16 amino acids. Trimming pared 1 base from V and 3 bases from J, leaving 15 bases between. CDR3 in DNA: TGTGCCAGCAGTTTAGGCAACAGGTCGGGAGACACTGAAGCTTTCTTT. Its translation is CASSLGNRSGDTEAFF.

This clonotype came up many times. The rearrangement uses TRBV20-1 and TRBJ2-7; D may match TRBD1 or TRBD2 (5 bases each). The germline V gene encodes CDR1 DFQATT and CDR2 SNEGSKA (reference sequence). Trimming shortened V by 1 base and J by 0 bases, and 19 bases separated the two germline ends. The CDR3 runs 17 residues. CDR3 region: CSARVWDVDSSSYEQYF. The DNA for the CDR3 is TGCAGTGCTAGAGTATGGGACGTCGACTCGAGCTCCTACGAGCAGTACTTC.

This clonotype has ten or more counts. This chain connects TRBV20-1 to TRBJ2-5; TRBD2 agrees at 12 bases. V shed 2 bases, J shed 5 bases, and the junction held 3 bases outside the gene matches. The CDR3 is made up of 14 amino acids. In germline, CDR1 is DFQATT, CDR2 SNEGSKA (reference sequence). The CDR3 DNA is TGCAGTGCTAGATCTAGCGGGGGGGGCGAGACCCAGTACTTC. Its protein product is CSARSSGGGETQYF.

The sample holds a few counts of this clonotype. The chain couples TRBV10-2 to TRBJ2-3; 8 nucleotides agree with TRBD2. Germline assignment: CDR1 WSHSY and CDR2 SAAADI. The CDR3 loop spans 15 amino acids. The V gene end was trimmed by 3 bases and the J gene end by 4 bases; junction bases not matched to a gene: 6. The CDR3 spells CASSDRGGGPDTQYF. DNA of the CDR3: TGCGCCAGCAGTGATCGGGGGGGGGGGCCAGATACGCAGTATTTT.

The genes are TRBV12-3 or TRBV12-4 and TRBJ2-5; D not resolved. This CDR3 contains 14 residues. V was pared by 2 bases and J by 5 bases, with 12 bases between. CDR3: CASSLYGAWETQYF. CDR3 DNA: TGTGCCAGCAGTTTATACGGAGCGTGGGAGACCCAGTACTTC.

This clonotype was counted ten times or more. The rearrangement joins TRBV27 to TRBJ1-1, with a weak D call TRBD1 (5 bases). The V end lost 2 bases, the J end lost 5 bases, and 15 bases lay between the germline ends. Germline V gives CDR1 MNHEY, CDR2 SMNVEV (reference sequence). This CDR3 is built from 15 residues. The CDR3 protein is CASSLTPFGTTEAFF. Written as DNA, the CDR3 is TGTGCCAGCAGTTTAACCCCCTTCGGGACGACTGAAGCTTTCTTT.

Note on this clonotype: One junction end disagrees with the germline gene, perhaps due to a read error. V usage is TRBV4-1 and J usage is TRBJ2-7; D is uncertain. From germline, CDR1 is MGHRA and CDR2 YSYEKL. There are 13 residues in the CDR3. In nucleotides, the CDR3 is TGCGCCAGCAGCCAAGGCACCTCCTACGAGCAGTGCTTC. Residues: CASSQGTSYEQCF.

This clonotype was counted ten times or more. This chain joins TRBV5-1 and TRBJ2-7; the D gene is possibly TRBD1 (6 bases). This CDR3 is 13 amino acids long. The V and J ends lost 3 bases and 3 bases respectively, with 10 bases between them. CDR1 is SGHRS and CDR2 is YFSETQ in the germline V gene. CDR3 bases: TGCGCCAGCAGCTCTCAGGGGAGCTACGAGCAGTACTTC. Amino acids: CASSSQGSYEQYF.

CDR3 DNA sequence: TGTGCCAGCAGCATAGTTCCCGACAGGGCGGATTTGTCCTATGGCTACACCTTC. Protein: CASSIVPDRADLSYGYTF. This rearrangement joins TRBV9 to TRBJ1-2; 7 positions match TRBD1. The CDR3 length is 18 residues. Germline V gene data show CDR1 as SGDLS and CDR2 as YYNGEE. V shed 4 bases, J shed 4 bases, and the junction held 19 bases outside the gene matches.

This clonotype was recorded many times. This chain uses TRBV7-9 with TRBJ2-7, with 8 bases aligning to TRBD2. The CDR3 extends over 13 amino acids. In germline, CDR1 is SEHNR, CDR2 FQNEAQ (reference sequence). Trimming took 3 bases from V and 4 from J; bases not matched to a gene: 2. In nucleotides, the CDR3 is TGTGCCAGCAGCTTCCCGGGGGGGTACGAGCAGTACTTC. Its translation: CASSFPGGYEQYF.

Concerning this clonotype: A read error is possible here, since a much larger clone lies one base away. V usage is TRBV9 and J usage is TRBJ1-5; no clear D. Germline CDR1 is SGDLS and CDR2 is YYNGEE. The CDR3 covers 13 residues. The CDR3 DNA sequence: TGTGCCGGCAGCGTAGGTGATGGTCAGCCCCAGCATTTT. Encoded protein: CAGSVGDGQPQHF.

This rearrangement joins TRBV4-3 to TRBJ2-2; no definite D call. The CDR3 consists of 15 residues. Trimming took off 1 base at V and 5 bases at J, with 11 bases between the two ends. Germline V gene lookup returns CDR1 LGHNA and CDR2 YSLEER. In DNA, the CDR3 is TGCGCCAGCAGCCAAGTAACTCTAGGTACCGGGGAGCTGTTTTTT. This encodes CASSQVTLGTGELFF.